This TCR beta chain was documented in a study of shared clonotypes between healthy human individuals. Points from the study as a whole: Donor scarcity curtailed the genetic and exposure-history diversity represented herein. Four donors had around 5% of their naive CD4 clonotypes in common.

Regarding this clone: Its target is unknown.

Data came from immunoSEQ multiplex PCR; TCRdb stores just in-frame clones and leaves some out. The sample records 700,000 to 950,000 clones, about 96% being singletons. CD45RO-negative, CCR7-selected cells formed the naive CD8 fraction, which excluded terminally differentiated effector memory CD45RA+ cells. With V trimmed by 6 bases and J by 3 bases, 9 bases remained unmatched. Germline assignment: CDR1 SGHVS and CDR2 FNYEAQ. There are 15 residues in the CDR3. V usage is TRBV7-6 and J usage is TRBJ1-1; 8 nucleotides match TRBD1. This sequence was found in a man younger than 45 in good health. Sequencing was performed on naive CD8+ T cells sorted from blood. This CDR3 reads CASRRGTTGDTEAFF. Here the CDR3 DNA reads TGTGCCAGCAGGCGCGGAACGACAGGGGACACTGAAGCTTTCTTT.